This TCR beta chain was captured by sequencing in a study of shared T cell receptors in the human thymus. Profiled with immunoSEQ multiplex PCR; TCRdb holds only in-frame clones, not every one. The sample lists hundreds of thousands of clones; around 87% were seen once. The CDR3 contains 18 residues. In germline, CDR1 is KGHSH, CDR2 LQKENI. The V gene end was trimmed by 3 bases and the J gene end by 6 bases; junction bases not matched to a gene: 16. These data are also associated with another study on human thymus T cells. That investigation notes: Surgeons resected thymus tissue during corrective heart surgery. Seemingly biased V and J gene usage marked thymic and blood repertoires. Unrelated people showed highly overlapping thymic repertoires, related research reported.

Sequencing was done on a sample of thymocytes. V gene TRBV18 combines with J gene TRBJ1-2; TRBD1 matches 10 bases. The receptor was isolated from a boy in the first two years of life with a congenital heart defect. CDR3 loop: CASSPPWGQGSPIDGYTF. The CDR3 DNA is TGTGCCAGCTCACCTCCTTGGGGACAGGGGTCCCCTATTGATGGCTACACCTTC.